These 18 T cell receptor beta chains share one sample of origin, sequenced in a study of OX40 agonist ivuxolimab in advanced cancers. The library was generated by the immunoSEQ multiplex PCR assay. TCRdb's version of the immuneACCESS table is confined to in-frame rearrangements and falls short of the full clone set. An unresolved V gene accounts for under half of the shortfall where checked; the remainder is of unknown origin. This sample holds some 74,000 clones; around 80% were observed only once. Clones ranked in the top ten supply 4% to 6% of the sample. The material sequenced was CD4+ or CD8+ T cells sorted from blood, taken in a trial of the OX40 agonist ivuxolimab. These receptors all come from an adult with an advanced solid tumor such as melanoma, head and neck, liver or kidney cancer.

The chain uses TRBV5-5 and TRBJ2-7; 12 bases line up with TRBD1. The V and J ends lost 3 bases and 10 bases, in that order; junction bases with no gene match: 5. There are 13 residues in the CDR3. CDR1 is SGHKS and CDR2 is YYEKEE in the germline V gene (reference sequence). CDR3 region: CASSSGTGGSQYF. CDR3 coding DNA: TGTGCCAGCAGCTCCGGGACAGGGGGCTCACAGTACTTC.

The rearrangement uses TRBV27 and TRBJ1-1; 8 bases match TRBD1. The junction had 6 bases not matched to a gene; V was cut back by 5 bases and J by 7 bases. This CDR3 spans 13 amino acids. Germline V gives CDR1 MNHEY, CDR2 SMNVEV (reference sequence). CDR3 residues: CASSQDRGGEAFF. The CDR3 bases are TGTGCCAGCAGTCAAGACAGGGGCGGTGAAGCTTTCTTT.

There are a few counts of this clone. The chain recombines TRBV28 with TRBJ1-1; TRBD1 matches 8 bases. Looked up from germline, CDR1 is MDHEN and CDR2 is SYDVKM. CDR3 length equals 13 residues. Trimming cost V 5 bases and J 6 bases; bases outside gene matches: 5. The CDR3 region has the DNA TGTGCCAGCAGTGGACAGGGATCAGCTGAAGCTTTCTTT. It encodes CASSGQGSAEAFF.

CDR3 amino acids: CASSYGGRTGELFF. For the CDR3, the DNA is TGTGCCAGCAGTTACGGAGGGCGAACCGGGGAGCTGTTTTTT. V usage is TRBV5-6 and J usage is TRBJ2-2; D is perhaps TRBD2 (6 bases). Germline V gene sequence: CDR1 SGHDT, CDR2 YYEEEE. The V end was cut by 5 bases, the J end by 5 bases, with 13 bases between. There are 14 residues in the CDR3. Using reference TRBV5-6 and TRBJ2-2 for the parts outside the CDR3, the full variable domain is DAGVTQSPTHLIKTRGQQVTLRCSPKSGHDTVSWYQQALGQGPQFIFQYYEEEERQRGNFPDRFSGHQFPNYSSELNVNALLLGDSALYLCASSYGGRTGELFFGEGSRLTVL.

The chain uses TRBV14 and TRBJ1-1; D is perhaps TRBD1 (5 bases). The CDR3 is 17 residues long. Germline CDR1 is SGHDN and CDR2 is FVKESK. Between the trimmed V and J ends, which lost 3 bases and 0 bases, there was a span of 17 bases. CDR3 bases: TGTGCCAGCAGCCAGCCCTCTCGGGGACCAATGAACACTGAAGCTTTCTTT. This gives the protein CASSQPSRGPMNTEAFF.

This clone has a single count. The CDR3 coding sequence is TGTGCCAGTAGGGGCGTGAGCACAGATACGCAGTATTTT. Translating it yields CASRGVSTDTQYF. The rearrangement links TRBV19 to TRBJ2-3; D gene uncertain. Looked up from germline, CDR1 is LNHDA and CDR2 is SQIVND (reference sequence). Trimming cost V 6 bases and J 0 bases, with 7 bases left between them. The CDR3 contains 13 residues. Full variable domain (remainder filled in from reference TRBV19 and TRBJ2-3): DGGITQSPKYLFRKEGQNVTLSCEQNLNHDAMYWYRQDPGQGLRLIYYSQIVNDFQKGDIAEGYSVSREKKESFPLTVTSAQKNPTAFYLCASRGVSTDTQYFGPGTRLTVL.

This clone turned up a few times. The CDR3 DNA sequence: TGTGCCAGCAGTTTTTGGGACAGGGATGGCTACACCTTC. As protein: CASSFWDRDGYTF. The chain employs TRBV27 and TRBJ1-2; 9 nucleotides match TRBD1. Germline V lookup: CDR1 MNHEY, CDR2 SMNVEV (reference sequence). CDR3 length equals 13 residues. The trim removed 3 bases at V and 6 bases at J, leaving 2 bases unmatched.

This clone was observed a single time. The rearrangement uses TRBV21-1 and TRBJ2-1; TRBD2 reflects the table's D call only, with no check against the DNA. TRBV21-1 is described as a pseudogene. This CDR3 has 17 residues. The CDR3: CASSSPPSGRPYNEQFF. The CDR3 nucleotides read TGTGCCAGCAGCTCTCCGCCCAGCGGGAGACCCTACAATGAGCAGTTCTTC.

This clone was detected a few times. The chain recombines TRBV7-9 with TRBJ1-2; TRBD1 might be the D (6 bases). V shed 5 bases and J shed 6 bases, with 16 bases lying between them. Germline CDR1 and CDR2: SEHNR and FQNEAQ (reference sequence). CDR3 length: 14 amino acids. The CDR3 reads CASSTYRESNGYTF. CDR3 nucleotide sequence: TGTGCCAGCAGCACTTACAGGGAGTCTAATGGCTACACCTTC.

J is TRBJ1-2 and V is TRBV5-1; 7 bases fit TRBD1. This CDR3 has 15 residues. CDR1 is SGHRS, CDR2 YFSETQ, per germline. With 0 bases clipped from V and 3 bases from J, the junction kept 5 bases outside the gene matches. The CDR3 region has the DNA TGCGCCAGCAGCTTGGTGGCGGGACAGCACTATGGCTACACCTTC. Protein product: CASSLVAGQHYGYTF.

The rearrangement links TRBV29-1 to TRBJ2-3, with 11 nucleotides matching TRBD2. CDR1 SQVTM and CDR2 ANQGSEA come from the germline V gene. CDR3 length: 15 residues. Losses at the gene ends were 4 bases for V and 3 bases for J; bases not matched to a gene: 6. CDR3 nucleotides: TGCAGCGTTGTAGGGCTAGCGGGAGGAACAGATACGCAGTATTTT. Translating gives CSVVGLAGGTDTQYF.

CDR3 nucleotides: TGTGCCAGCAGCCGGGACAGGGCTATCAATGAGCAGTTCTTC. Its protein is CASSRDRAINEQFF. The V call is TRBV7-3, the J call TRBJ2-1, with TRBD1 identical over 9 bases. Trimming removed 5 bases from V and 6 bases from J; junction bases left unmatched: 5. The V gene's germline CDR1 is SGHTA and CDR2 FQGTGA. The CDR3 is 14 residues long. Combining the CDR3 with reference TRBV7-3 and TRBJ2-1 gives the whole variable domain GAGVSQTPSNKVTEKGKYVELRCDPISGHTALYWYRQSLGQGPEFLIYFQGTGAADDSGLPNDRFFAVRPEGSVSTLKIQRTERGDSAVYLCASSRDRAINEQFFGPGTRLTVL.

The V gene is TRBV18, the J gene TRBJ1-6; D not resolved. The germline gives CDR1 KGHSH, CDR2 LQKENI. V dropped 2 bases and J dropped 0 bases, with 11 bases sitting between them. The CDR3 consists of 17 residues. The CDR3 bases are TGTGCCAGCTCACCAACAGCGCCCAGCTCCTATAATTCACCCCTCCACTTT. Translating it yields CASSPTAPSSYNSPLHF.

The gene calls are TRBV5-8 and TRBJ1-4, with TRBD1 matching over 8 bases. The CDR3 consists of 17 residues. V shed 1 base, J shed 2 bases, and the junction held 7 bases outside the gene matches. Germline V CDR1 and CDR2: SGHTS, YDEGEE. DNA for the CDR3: TGTGCCAGCAGCTTGTCGCGGACAGGGTTCACTAATGAAAAACTGTTTTTT. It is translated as CASSLSRTGFTNEKLFF.

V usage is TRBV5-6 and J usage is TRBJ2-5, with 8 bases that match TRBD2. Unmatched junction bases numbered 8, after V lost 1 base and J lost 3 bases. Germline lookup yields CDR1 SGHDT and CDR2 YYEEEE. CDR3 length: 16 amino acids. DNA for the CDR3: TGTGCCAGCAGCTTGCGGGGACTAGGGTATAAAGAGACCCAGTACTTC. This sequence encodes CASSLRGLGYKETQYF.

The CDR3 protein is CASSVEPLITEAFF. In nucleotides, the CDR3 is TGTGCCAGCAGCGTAGAGCCCCTGATCACTGAAGCTTTCTTT. This rearrangement joins TRBV9 to TRBJ1-1; no firm D call. The germline CDR1 and CDR2 sequences are SGDLS and YYNGEE. The CDR3 runs to 14 residues. V lost 0 bases to trimming and J lost 4 bases, with 10 bases between them.

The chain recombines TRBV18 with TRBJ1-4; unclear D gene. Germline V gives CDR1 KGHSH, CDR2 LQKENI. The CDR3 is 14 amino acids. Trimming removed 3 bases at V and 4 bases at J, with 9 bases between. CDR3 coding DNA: TGTGCCAGCTCACCGGACCGGGATAATGAAAAACTGTTTTTT. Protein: CASSPDRDNEKLFF. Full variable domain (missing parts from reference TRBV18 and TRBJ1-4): NAGVMQNPRHLVRRRGQEARLRCSPMKGHSHVYWYRQLPEEGLKFMVYLQKENIIDESGMPKERFSAEFPKEGPSILRIQQVVRGDSAAYFCASSPDRDNEKLFFGSGTQLSVL.

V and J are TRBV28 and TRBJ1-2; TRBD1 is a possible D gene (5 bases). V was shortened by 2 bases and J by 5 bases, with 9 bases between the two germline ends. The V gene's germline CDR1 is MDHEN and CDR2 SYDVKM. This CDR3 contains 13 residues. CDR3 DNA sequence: TGTGCCAGCAGTTTAAGTGGGGGTTATGGCTACACCTTC. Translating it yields CASSLSGGYGYTF.